The T cell receptor beta chain described here comes from a study of T cells in localized non-small cell lung cancer. General study points: The appearance of a median approximately 57 of the top 100 tumor clones was seen in adjacent lung.

The data were produced by immunoSEQ multiplex PCR, yet TCRdb's version contains in-frame clones alone and is incomplete. The data show under 30,000 clones, roughly 87% seen once. Per germline, CDR1 SGHDT and CDR2 YYEEEE. The CDR3 totals 12 residues. The V and J ends lost 2 bases and 8 bases respectively, with 8 bases between them. Worth noting for this clone: As yet, its antigen is unknown.

The material was peripheral blood, obtained before any cancer treatment. The V gene is TRBV5-6, the J gene TRBJ2-1; D call uncertain. The sequence was collected from a woman aged 40-75 years with stage I lung adenocarcinoma. CDR3 protein: CASSFGTHEQFF. The DNA of the CDR3 is TGTGCCAGCAGCTTCGGTACCCATGAGCAGTTCTTC. The full variable domain, completed using reference TRBV5-6 and TRBJ2-1, is DAGVTQSPTHLIKTRGQQVTLRCSPKSGHDTVSWYQQALGQGPQFIFQYYEEEERQRGNFPDRFSGHQFPNYSSELNVNALLLGDSALYLCASSFGTHEQFFGPGTRLTVL.